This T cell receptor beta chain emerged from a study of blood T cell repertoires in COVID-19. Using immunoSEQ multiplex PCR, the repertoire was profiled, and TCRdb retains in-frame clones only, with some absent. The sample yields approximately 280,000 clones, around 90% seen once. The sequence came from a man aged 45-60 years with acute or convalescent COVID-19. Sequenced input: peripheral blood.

The CDR3 region has the DNA TGCAGCGTCGAGGACAAGAACTATGGCTACACCTTC. Translation gives CSVEDKNYGYTF. The rearrangement links TRBV29-1 to TRBJ1-2; D is perhaps TRBD1 (5 bases). Trimming removed 6 bases from V and 2 bases from J, with 10 bases in between. Germline-derived CDR1 and CDR2 are SQVTM and ANQGSEA. The length of the CDR3 is 12 residues.